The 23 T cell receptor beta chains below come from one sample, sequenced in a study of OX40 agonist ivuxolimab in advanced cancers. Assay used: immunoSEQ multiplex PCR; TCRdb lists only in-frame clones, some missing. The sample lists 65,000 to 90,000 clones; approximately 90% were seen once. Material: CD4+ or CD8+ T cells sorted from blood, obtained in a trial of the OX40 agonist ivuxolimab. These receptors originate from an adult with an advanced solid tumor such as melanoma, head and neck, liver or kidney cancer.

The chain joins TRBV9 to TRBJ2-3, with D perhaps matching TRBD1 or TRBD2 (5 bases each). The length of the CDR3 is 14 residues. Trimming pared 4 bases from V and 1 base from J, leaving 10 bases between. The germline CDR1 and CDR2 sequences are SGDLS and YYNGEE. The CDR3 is CASSPGPRTDTQYF. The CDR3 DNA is TGTGCCAGCAGCCCGGGACCCCGCACAGATACGCAGTATTTT.

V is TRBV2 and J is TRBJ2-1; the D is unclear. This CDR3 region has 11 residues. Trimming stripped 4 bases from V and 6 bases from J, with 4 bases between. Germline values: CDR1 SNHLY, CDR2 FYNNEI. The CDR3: CASSGANEQFF. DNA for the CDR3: TGTGCCAGCAGTGGTGCCAATGAGCAGTTCTTC.

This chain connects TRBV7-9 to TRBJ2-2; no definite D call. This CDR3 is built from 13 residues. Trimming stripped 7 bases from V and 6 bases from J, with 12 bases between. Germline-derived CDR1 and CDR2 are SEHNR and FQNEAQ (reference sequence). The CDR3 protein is CASKGEVAGELFF. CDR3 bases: TGTGCCAGCAAGGGCGAGGTGGCCGGGGAGCTGTTTTTT.

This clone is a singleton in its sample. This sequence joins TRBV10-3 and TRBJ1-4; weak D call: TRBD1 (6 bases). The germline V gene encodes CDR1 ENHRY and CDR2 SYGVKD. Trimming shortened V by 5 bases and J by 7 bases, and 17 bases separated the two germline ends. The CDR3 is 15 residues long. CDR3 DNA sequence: TGTGCCATCAGTATAACCAGGGGACTATCTGAAAAACTGTTTTTT. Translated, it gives CAISITRGLSEKLFF.

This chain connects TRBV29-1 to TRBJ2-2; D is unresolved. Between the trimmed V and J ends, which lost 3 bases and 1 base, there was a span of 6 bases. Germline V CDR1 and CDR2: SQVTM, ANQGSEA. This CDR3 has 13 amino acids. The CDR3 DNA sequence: TGCAGCGTTGAGCCAGGGAACACCGGGGAGCTGTTTTTT. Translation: CSVEPGNTGELFF.

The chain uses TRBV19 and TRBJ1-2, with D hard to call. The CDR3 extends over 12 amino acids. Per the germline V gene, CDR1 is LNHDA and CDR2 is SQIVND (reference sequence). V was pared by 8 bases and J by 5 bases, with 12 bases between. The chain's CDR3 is CASRVVPYGYTF. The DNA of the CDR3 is TGTGCCAGTCGGGTGGTACCTTATGGCTACACCTTC.

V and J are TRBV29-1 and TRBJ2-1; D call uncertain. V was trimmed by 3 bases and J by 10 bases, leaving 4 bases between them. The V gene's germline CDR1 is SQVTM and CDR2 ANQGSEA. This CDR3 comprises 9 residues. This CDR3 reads CSVDLEQFF. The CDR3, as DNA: TGCAGCGTTGATCTAGAGCAGTTCTTC.

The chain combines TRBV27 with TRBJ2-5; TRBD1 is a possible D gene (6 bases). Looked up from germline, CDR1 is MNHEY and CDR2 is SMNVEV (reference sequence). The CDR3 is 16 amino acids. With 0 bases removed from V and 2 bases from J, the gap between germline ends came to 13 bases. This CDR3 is CASSLSAGEHQETQYF. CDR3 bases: TGTGCCAGCAGTTTATCGGCAGGGGAGCATCAAGAGACCCAGTACTTC.

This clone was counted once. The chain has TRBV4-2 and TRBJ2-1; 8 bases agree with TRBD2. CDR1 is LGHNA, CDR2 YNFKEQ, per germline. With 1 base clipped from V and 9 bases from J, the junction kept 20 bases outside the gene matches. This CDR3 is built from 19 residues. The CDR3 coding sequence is TGTGCCAGCAGCCAAGCCGGGCACTCTACAGCGGGGGCCAGAGTTGAGCAGTTCTTC. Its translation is CASSQAGHSTAGARVEQFF.

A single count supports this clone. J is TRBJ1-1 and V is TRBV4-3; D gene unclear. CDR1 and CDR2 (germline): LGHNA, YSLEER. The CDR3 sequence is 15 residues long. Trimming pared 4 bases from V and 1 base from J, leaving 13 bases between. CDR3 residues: CASSRKSTQNTEAFF. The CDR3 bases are TGCGCCAGCAGCCGGAAGAGCACTCAGAACACTGAAGCTTTCTTT.

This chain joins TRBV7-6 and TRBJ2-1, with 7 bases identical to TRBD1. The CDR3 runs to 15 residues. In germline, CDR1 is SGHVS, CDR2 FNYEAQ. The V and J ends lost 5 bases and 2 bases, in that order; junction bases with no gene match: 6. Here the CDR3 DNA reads TGTGCCAGCAGCCCACAGGGGTCGGCCTACAATGAGCAGTTCTTC. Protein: CASSPQGSAYNEQFF.

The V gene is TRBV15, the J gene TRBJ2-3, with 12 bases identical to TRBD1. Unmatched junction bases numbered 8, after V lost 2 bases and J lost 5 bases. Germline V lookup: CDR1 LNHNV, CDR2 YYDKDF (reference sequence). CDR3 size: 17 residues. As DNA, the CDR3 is TGTGCCACCAGCAGACTACCGGGACAGGGGGCAATAGATACGCAGTATTTT. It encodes CATSRLPGQGAIDTQYF. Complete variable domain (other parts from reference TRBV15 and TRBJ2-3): DAMVIQNPRYQVTQFGKPVTLSCSQTLNHNVMYWYQQKSSQAPKLLFHYYDKDFNNEADTPDNFQSRRPNTSFCFLDIRSPGLGDTAMYLCATSRLPGQGAIDTQYFGPGTRLTVL.

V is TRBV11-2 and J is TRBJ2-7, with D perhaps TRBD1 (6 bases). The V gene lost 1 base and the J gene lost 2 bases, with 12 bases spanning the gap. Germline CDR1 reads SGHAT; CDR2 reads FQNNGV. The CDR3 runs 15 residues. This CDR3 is CASSLVWGRTYEQYF. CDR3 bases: TGTGCCAGCAGCTTAGTCTGGGGGCGTACCTACGAGCAGTACTTC. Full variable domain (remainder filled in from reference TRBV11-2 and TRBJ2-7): EAGVAQSPRYKIIEKRQSVAFWCNPISGHATLYWYQQILGQGPKLLIQFQNNGVVDDSQLPKDRFSAERLKGVDSTLKIQPAKLEDSAVYLCASSLVWGRTYEQYFGPGTRLTVT.

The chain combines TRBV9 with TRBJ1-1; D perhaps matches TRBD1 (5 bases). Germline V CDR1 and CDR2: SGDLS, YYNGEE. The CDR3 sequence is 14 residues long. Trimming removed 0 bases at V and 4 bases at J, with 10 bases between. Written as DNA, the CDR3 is TGTGCCAGCAGCGTAGTCGGAGGGGTCACTGAAGCTTTCTTT. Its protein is CASSVVGGVTEAFF.

CDR3: CASSEDFSNEKLFF. As DNA, the CDR3 is TGTGCCAGCAGTGAAGATTTCTCCAATGAAAAACTGTTTTTT. The chain carries TRBV6-4 and TRBJ1-4; the D is unclear. The CDR3 totals 14 residues. The V gene lost 3 bases and the J gene lost 5 bases, with 10 bases spanning the gap. Germline CDR1 MRHNA, CDR2 SNTAGT.

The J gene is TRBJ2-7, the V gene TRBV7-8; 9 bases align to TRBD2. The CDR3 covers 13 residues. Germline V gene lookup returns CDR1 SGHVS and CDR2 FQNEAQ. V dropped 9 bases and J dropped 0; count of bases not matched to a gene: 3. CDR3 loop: CASDSGGSYEQYF. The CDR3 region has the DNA TGTGCCAGTGATAGCGGGGGCTCCTACGAGCAGTACTTC.

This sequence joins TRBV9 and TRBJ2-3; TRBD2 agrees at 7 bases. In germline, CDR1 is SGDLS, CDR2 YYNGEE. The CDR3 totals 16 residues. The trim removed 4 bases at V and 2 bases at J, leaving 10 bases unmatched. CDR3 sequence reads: CASSPGAGTHTDTQYF. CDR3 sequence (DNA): TGTGCCAGCAGCCCCGGAGCGGGGACCCACACAGATACGCAGTATTTT.

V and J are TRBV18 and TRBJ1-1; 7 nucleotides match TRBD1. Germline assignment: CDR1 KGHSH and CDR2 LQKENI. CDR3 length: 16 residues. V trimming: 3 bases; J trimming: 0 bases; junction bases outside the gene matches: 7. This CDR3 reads CASSPATGPMNTEAFF. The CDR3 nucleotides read TGTGCCAGCTCACCCGCGACAGGGCCCATGAACACTGAAGCTTTCTTT.

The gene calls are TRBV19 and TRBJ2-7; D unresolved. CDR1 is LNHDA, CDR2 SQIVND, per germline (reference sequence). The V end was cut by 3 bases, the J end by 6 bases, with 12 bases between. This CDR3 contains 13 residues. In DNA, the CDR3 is TGTGCCAGTAGTATTTATGGGGTCGCCGAGCAGTACTTC. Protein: CASSIYGVAEQYF.

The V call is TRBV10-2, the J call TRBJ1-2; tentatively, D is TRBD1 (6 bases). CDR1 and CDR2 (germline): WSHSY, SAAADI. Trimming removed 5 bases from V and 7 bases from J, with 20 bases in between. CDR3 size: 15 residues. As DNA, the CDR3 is TGCGCCAGCAGTTCCTCCCCGGGGGGGCAAGGTGGCTACACCTTC. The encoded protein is CASSSSPGGQGGYTF.

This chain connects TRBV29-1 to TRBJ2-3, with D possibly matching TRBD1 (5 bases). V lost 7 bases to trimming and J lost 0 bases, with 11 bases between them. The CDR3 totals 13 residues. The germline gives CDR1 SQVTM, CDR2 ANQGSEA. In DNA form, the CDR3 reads TGCAGCGCCGACCCAGGGAGCACAGATACGCAGTATTTT. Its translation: CSADPGSTDTQYF.

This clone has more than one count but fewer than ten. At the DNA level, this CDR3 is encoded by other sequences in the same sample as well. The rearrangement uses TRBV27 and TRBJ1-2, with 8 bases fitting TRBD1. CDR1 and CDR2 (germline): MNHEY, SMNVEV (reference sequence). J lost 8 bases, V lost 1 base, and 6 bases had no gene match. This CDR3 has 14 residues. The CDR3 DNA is TGTGCCAGCAGTTTATTGCAGGGGGCAGGGGGCTACACCTTC. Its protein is CASSLLQGAGGYTF.

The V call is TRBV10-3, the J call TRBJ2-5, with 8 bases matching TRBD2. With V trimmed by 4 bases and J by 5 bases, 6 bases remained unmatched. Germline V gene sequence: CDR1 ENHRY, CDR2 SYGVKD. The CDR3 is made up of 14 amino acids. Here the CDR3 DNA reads TGTGCCATCAGTGCCGGGGGGGCTTGGGAGACCCAGTACTTC. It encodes CAISAGGAWETQYF.